This TCR beta chain was sequenced for a study of response to subunit inactivated influenza vaccine. TCRdb reprocessed the RT-PCR reads with MiXCR, giving one entry per CDR3 protein. The sample yields 450,000 to 550,000 distinct CDR3 sequences, 25% seen once. There are 12 residues in the CDR3. Trimming stripped 6 bases from V and 4 bases from J, with 7 bases between. This clonotype has at least ten counts. Its specificity is not known. Points from the study as a whole: Few new T cells, the authors suggested, are recruited by each seasonal influenza vaccination.

This TCR came from a man aged 45 to 65 who received an inactivated influenza vaccine. This sample comprised CD4+ T cells sorted from PBMCs, obtained less than 6 days after vaccination. This chain uses TRBV12-3 or TRBV12-4 with TRBJ2-1; no firm D call. The CDR3 loop is CASSSTYNEQFF. Written as DNA, the CDR3 is TGTGCCAGCAGCTCCACTTACAATGAGCAGTTCTTC.